One and the same sample provided the 32 T cell receptor beta chains below, sequenced in a study of cytomegalovirus exposure and HLA in healthy donors. The PCR was carried out with 60 Vbeta primers and 13 Jbeta primers. Some clones are missing from TCRdb's copy, which holds only in-frame ones; the method was immunoSEQ multiplex PCR. The repertoire holds about 200,000 clones, about four fifths seen once, with 1.5% in the top ten. The sample was PBMCs. These receptors all stem from a girl aged 10-17 years in good health and CMV-seropositive.

The V call is TRBV9, the J call TRBJ1-2; TRBD1 agrees at 8 bases. Germline V gene sequence: CDR1 SGDLS, CDR2 YYNGEE. Trimming cost V 0 bases and J 8 bases; bases outside gene matches: 3. This CDR3 comprises 13 residues. CDR3 residues: CASSVEQGGGYTF. CDR3 DNA sequence: TGTGCCAGCAGCGTAGAACAGGGGGGAGGCTACACCTTC.

This clone occurred once. V usage is TRBV7-2 and J usage is TRBJ1-6; 8 bases agree with TRBD1. Trimming cost V 6 bases and J 10 bases; bases outside gene matches: 23. From germline, CDR1 is SGHTA and CDR2 FQGNSA. This CDR3 is built from 19 residues. The CDR3 DNA sequence: TGTGCCAGCAGATCCGGGACAGGCTTTGGGTTCCTAAAAGGCTCACCCCTCCACTTT. This gives the protein CASRSGTGFGFLKGSPLHF.

This clone was picked up a small number of times. This rearrangement joins TRBV5-1 to TRBJ2-1, with 11 bases fitting TRBD2. This CDR3 region has 16 residues. The junction had 8 bases not matched to a gene; V was cut back by 2 bases and J by 7 bases. In germline, CDR1 is SGHRS, CDR2 YFSETQ. The CDR3 region has the DNA TGCGCCAGCAGCTTAACTAGCGGGGGCGGGTGGAATGAGCAGTTCTTC. Translated: CASSLTSGGGWNEQFF.

Only one count was recorded for this clone. This rearrangement joins TRBV29-1 to TRBJ1-2, with 8 bases identical to TRBD1. The CDR3 is 13 residues long. Germline assignment: CDR1 SQVTM and CDR2 ANQGSEA. Trimming took 5 bases from V and 2 from J; bases not matched to a gene: 4. Written as DNA, the CDR3 is TGCAGCGTTTCGACAGGGGAGAACTATGGCTACACCTTC. This gives the protein CSVSTGENYGYTF.

This chain connects TRBV7-2 to TRBJ2-1; D might be TRBD2 (7 bases). The CDR3 length is 17 residues. Germline loops: CDR1 SGHTA, CDR2 FQGNSA. Trimming shortened V by 5 bases and J by 8 bases, and 25 bases separated the two germline ends. The CDR3 sequence: CASSPEGGPSYGYEQFF. CDR3 DNA: TGTGCCAGCAGCCCCGAGGGGGGGCCGTCCTACGGCTATGAGCAGTTCTTC.

In DNA, the CDR3 is TGTGCCAGCAGCCCGACAGGGTACAATGAGCAGTTCTTC. Its translation: CASSPTGYNEQFF. The J gene is TRBJ2-1, the V gene TRBV6-1; 7 nucleotides match TRBD1. CDR3 length: 13 amino acids. Unmatched junction bases numbered 3, after V lost 6 bases and J lost 4 bases. CDR1 MNHNS and CDR2 SASEGT come from the germline V gene.

The chain recombines TRBV10-3 with TRBJ1-1; 10 positions match TRBD1. Trimming took 5 bases from V and 1 from J; bases not matched to a gene: 4. There are 15 residues in the CDR3. Looked up from germline, CDR1 is ENHRY and CDR2 is SYGVKD. The CDR3 bases are TGTGCCATCAGTCTTGGACAGGGGGGGAACACTGAAGCTTTCTTT. It codes for CAISLGQGGNTEAFF.

This clone has just one count. This chain links TRBV27 with TRBJ1-2, with D perhaps matching TRBD1 (6 bases). V was pared by 8 bases and J by 8 bases, with 24 bases between. This CDR3 spans 15 amino acids. In germline, CDR1 is MNHEY, CDR2 SMNVEV (reference sequence). CDR3 sequence reads: CASGGAGDHLWGYTF. The DNA of the CDR3 is TGTGCCAGCGGGGGTGCAGGGGACCATCTATGGGGCTACACCTTC.

This chain uses TRBV5-4 with TRBJ1-4; possible D gene TRBD1, 5 bases. The CDR3 is made up of 14 amino acids. Germline assignment: CDR1 SGHNT and CDR2 YYREEE (reference sequence). Trimming removed 3 bases from V and 0 bases from J, with 6 bases in between. CDR3 loop: CASSWGSTNEKLFF. The CDR3 coding sequence is TGTGCCAGCAGCTGGGGCTCAACTAATGAAAAACTGTTTTTT.

The chain recombines TRBV19 with TRBJ2-7; TRBD2 is a possible D gene (5 bases). V was cut by 11 bases and J by 2 bases, with 10 bases left in between. The CDR3 has 11 amino acids. Looked up from germline, CDR1 is LNHDA and CDR2 is SQIVND (reference sequence). As DNA, the CDR3 is TGTGCCCAGGAGGAGCCCTACGAGCAGTACTTC. It translates to CAQEEPYEQYF.

The CDR3, as DNA: TGTGCCATCTTTCTCGCGAACACCGGGGAGCTGTTTTTT. Protein sequence: CAIFLANTGELFF. The chain couples TRBV10-3 to TRBJ2-2; D not resolved. Per germline, CDR1 ENHRY and CDR2 SYGVKD. This CDR3 has 13 residues. V was pared by 8 bases and J by 0 bases, with 7 bases between.

The CDR3, as DNA: TGTGCCAGCAGCTTGGCGAGCGTACTAGAGTCGTTCGATGAGCAGTTCTTC. This sequence encodes CASSLASVLESFDEQFF. The chain employs TRBV5-6 and TRBJ2-1, with D possibly TRBD2 on 5 matching bases. Germline loops: CDR1 SGHDT, CDR2 YYEEEE. CDR3 length equals 17 residues. Between the trimmed V and J ends, which lost 0 bases and 8 bases, there was a span of 21 bases.

This clone was observed a few times. The rearrangement joins TRBV7-2 to TRBJ1-1, with D uncertain. The germline gives CDR1 SGHTA, CDR2 FQGNSA. CDR3 length equals 14 residues. V dropped 5 bases and J dropped 0 bases, with 10 bases sitting between them. CDR3 in DNA: TGTGCCAGCAGCCCCTGGGCGATGAACACTGAAGCTTTCTTT. Translation gives CASSPWAMNTEAFF.

The V and J genes are TRBV4-2 and TRBJ1-1, with a possible D match to TRBD1 (6 bases). Germline assignment: CDR1 LGHNA and CDR2 YNFKEQ. V lost 2 bases to trimming and J lost 4 bases, with 17 bases between them. The CDR3 is 16 amino acids. Here the CDR3 reads CASSQQTGPGGTEAFF. As DNA, the CDR3 is TGTGCCAGCAGCCAACAAACAGGGCCGGGGGGCACTGAAGCTTTCTTT.

This clone came up once. J is TRBJ2-7 and V is TRBV11-3; D might be TRBD2 (6 bases). The V gene lost 3 bases and the J gene lost 2 bases, with 8 bases spanning the gap. This CDR3 region has 13 residues. In germline, CDR1 is SGHNT, CDR2 YENEEA. CDR3 sequence (DNA): TGTGCCAGCAGCTTTGGGGGGACCTACGAGCAGTACTTC. Its protein product is CASSFGGTYEQYF.

The chain carries TRBV6-1 and TRBJ1-5; 8 bases line up with TRBD1. CDR1 is MNHNS and CDR2 is SASEGT in the germline V gene. The CDR3 loop spans 15 amino acids. V gave up 6 bases and J gave up 6 bases; unmatched junction bases: 10. The CDR3 sequence: CASSRRTGQSQPQHF. As DNA, the CDR3 is TGTGCCAGCAGCCGACGGACAGGGCAGTCTCAGCCCCAGCATTTT.

The rearrangement uses TRBV4-3 and TRBJ2-7; TRBD1 matches 10 bases. The J segment lost 3 bases and the V segment lost 0 bases, leaving 5 bases of the junction unmatched. This CDR3 region has 16 residues. Germline assignment: CDR1 LGHNA and CDR2 YSLEER. This CDR3 is CASSQDRQGALYEQYF. The CDR3 bases are TGCGCCAGCAGCCAAGACCGACAGGGGGCTCTCTACGAGCAGTACTTC.

The chain has TRBV19 and TRBJ1-6; tentative D call: TRBD1 (5 bases). There are 15 residues in the CDR3. Germline V gene data show CDR1 as LNHDA and CDR2 as SQIVND (reference sequence). Trimming removed 1 base at V and 7 bases at J, with 11 bases between. The CDR3 protein is CASSIVGGSNSPLHF. DNA of the CDR3: TGTGCCAGTAGTATAGTCGGGGGTTCGAATTCACCCCTCCACTTT.

The genes are TRBV2 and TRBJ1-6; D gene ambiguous. The CDR3 length is 14 residues. Germline V gene sequence: CDR1 SNHLY, CDR2 FYNNEI. V dropped 7 bases and J dropped 10 bases, with 17 bases sitting between them. The CDR3 DNA reads as TGTGCCAGCACCCTCACCGGGTCTGGCTCACCCCTCCACTTT. Its translation is CASTLTGSGSPLHF.

The V call is TRBV18, the J call TRBJ1-6; unclear D gene. Germline V gene data show CDR1 as KGHSH and CDR2 as LQKENI. Deletions cut 1 base from V and 0 bases from J, with 4 bases between. The CDR3 has 15 amino acids. This CDR3 reads CASSPLSSYNSPLHF. In DNA form, the CDR3 reads TGTGCCAGCTCACCACTGAGCTCCTATAATTCACCCCTCCACTTT.

J is TRBJ1-2 and V is TRBV5-1, with D hard to call. The CDR3 runs to 12 residues. Germline CDR1 reads SGHRS; CDR2 reads YFSETQ. V was cut by 4 bases and J by 2 bases, with 6 bases left in between. This chain's CDR3 is CASSAENYGYTF. CDR3 DNA: TGCGCCAGCAGCGCAGAAAACTATGGCTACACCTTC.

This chain joins TRBV5-5 and TRBJ2-7; 8 bases map to TRBD2. CDR1 is SGHKS, CDR2 YYEKEE, per germline (reference sequence). The CDR3 runs to 16 residues. Unmatched junction bases numbered 12, after V lost 4 bases and J lost 3 bases. This chain's CDR3 is CASSPRGSAGDYEQYF. The CDR3 DNA follows: TGTGCCAGCAGCCCTAGGGGCTCAGCGGGGGACTACGAGCAGTACTTC.

This clone was found once. The chain combines TRBV7-9 with TRBJ1-6; TRBD1 might be the D (5 bases). This CDR3 has 14 amino acids. With 3 bases removed from V and 6 bases from J, the gap between germline ends came to 9 bases. Germline CDR1 reads SEHNR; CDR2 reads FQNEAQ (reference sequence). CDR3 protein: CASSLGLTNSPLHF. The CDR3 nucleotides read TGTGCCAGCAGCTTGGGACTGACTAATTCACCCCTCCACTTT.

As DNA, the CDR3 is TGCGCCAGCAGCCAAGGACCGCAGGGGTTCGGCACTGAAGCTTTCTTT. Protein sequence: CASSQGPQGFGTEAFF. This chain links TRBV4-3 with TRBJ1-1; tentative D call: TRBD1 (6 bases). Trimming removed 1 base from V and 4 bases from J, with 16 bases in between. CDR1 and CDR2 (germline): LGHNA, YSLEER. The CDR3 is 16 amino acids.

The chain uses TRBV7-2 and TRBJ1-1, with a possible D match to TRBD1 (6 bases). CDR3 length: 13 amino acids. V was shortened by 5 bases and J by 3 bases, with 10 bases between the two germline ends. Germline V gives CDR1 SGHTA, CDR2 FQGNSA. The CDR3 loop is CASSTQGDTEAFF. The CDR3 DNA follows: TGTGCCAGCAGCACACAGGGAGACACTGAAGCTTTCTTT.

The rearrangement joins TRBV9 to TRBJ1-1; 8 bases match TRBD1. The V and J ends lost 4 bases and 1 base, in that order; junction bases with no gene match: 6. Germline V CDR1 and CDR2: SGDLS, YYNGEE. CDR3 size: 15 residues. Here the CDR3 DNA reads TGTGCCAGCAGCCCGCCAGGGGGCTGGAACACTGAAGCTTTCTTT. It encodes CASSPPGGWNTEAFF.

The chain recombines TRBV6-6 with TRBJ1-2; D ambiguous. The CDR3 sequence is 13 residues long. Germline loops: CDR1 MNHNY, CDR2 SVGAGI (reference sequence). V was cut by 4 bases and J by 8 bases, with 14 bases left in between. The CDR3 loop is CASSSSPTGGYTF. The CDR3 bases are TGTGCCAGCAGTTCGTCCCCTACGGGGGGCTACACCTTC.

J is TRBJ2-5 and V is TRBV4-3, with 8 bases fitting TRBD2. Losses at the gene ends were 0 bases for V and 6 bases for J; bases not matched to a gene: 12. This CDR3 has 17 residues. Germline CDR1 reads LGHNA; CDR2 reads YSLEER. Here the CDR3 reads CASSQEAGVGTGKTQYF. CDR3 DNA: TGCGCCAGCAGCCAAGAAGCGGGGGTAGGGACGGGAAAGACCCAGTACTTC.

This chain links TRBV7-6 with TRBJ1-5; 8 bases match TRBD1. Germline lookup yields CDR1 SGHVS and CDR2 FNYEAQ. Germline trimming cut 4 bases from V and 11 bases from J; bases unmatched to any gene: 13. CDR3 length: 15 residues. CDR3 coding DNA: TGTGCCAGCAGCTCAGCCGGACAGGGCGTATCGGCCCAGCATTTT. Translating it yields CASSSAGQGVSAQHF.

The gene calls are TRBV4-3 and TRBJ1-2; weak D call: TRBD1 (6 bases). This CDR3 has 15 amino acids. Germline loops: CDR1 LGHNA, CDR2 YSLEER. V dropped 0 bases and J dropped 5 bases, with 13 bases sitting between them. CDR3 loop: CASSQEAGRGYGYTF. In DNA, the CDR3 is TGCGCCAGCAGCCAAGAGGCAGGGAGGGGGTATGGCTACACCTTC.

In regard to this clone: The sample holds other DNA sequences that translate to the same CDR3. J is TRBJ1-5 and V is TRBV5-1; D might be TRBD1 (6 bases). The CDR3 is 17 residues long. Germline V gives CDR1 SGHRS, CDR2 YFSETQ. V was clipped by 7 bases and J by 0 bases, with 20 bases between them. This chain's CDR3 is CASRPHPSGDSNQPQHF. CDR3 DNA sequence: TGCGCCAGCCGCCCTCACCCGTCAGGGGATAGCAATCAGCCCCAGCATTTT.

The V and J genes are TRBV5-1 and TRBJ2-7; D not certain. The germline CDR1 and CDR2 sequences are SGHRS and YFSETQ. V lost 6 bases and J 2 bases, leaving 18 bases between the germline ends. CDR3 length: 15 residues. CDR3 loop: CASTSYPVAAYEQYF. CDR3 DNA sequence: TGCGCCAGCACCTCATATCCCGTAGCCGCCTACGAGCAGTACTTC.